The rows below give T cell receptor beta chains drawn from one sample of a study of cytomegalovirus exposure and HLA in healthy donors. This table comes from immunoSEQ multiplex PCR, and its TCRdb copy is limited to in-frame clones, with some not included. The top ten hold around 0.23% of the sample, which has about 240,000 clones, 70% to 90% seen once. The specimen sequenced was PBMCs. These TCRs come from a girl aged 2 to 9 in good health and CMV-seronegative. CDR3s include the opening cysteine and the closing phenylalanine or tryptophan. The D gene is left open where the match is weak. Only some rows state a clone size, as once, few, many or a class for expanded clones.

j_call cdr3_length v_call d_call clone_size cdr3_nt cdr3_aa
TRBJ1-5 16 TRBV21-1 - - TGTGCCAGCAGCAAAGCCGGGACAGATAGCAATCAGCCCCAGCATTTT CASSKAGTDSNQPQHF
TRBJ2-5 14 TRBV30 TRBD2 - TGTGCCTGGGAAAAACCCGGGAGGCAAGAGACCCAGTACTTC CAWEKPGRQETQYF
TRBJ2-3 17 TRBV5-1 TRBD1 - TGCGCCAGCAGCTTGGCTTTCCGGGACAGGGGCCTCGTTACGCAGTATTTT CASSLAFRDRGLVTQYF
TRBJ2-4 15 TRBV5-1 - - TGCGCCAGCAGCTTGGGCCAGGGTGGCAAAAACATTCAGTACTTC CASSLGQGGKNIQYF
TRBJ2-7 15 TRBV25-1 - - TGTGCCAGCAGTGATATTTTAGGACTCTCCTACGAGCAGTACTTC CASSDILGLSYEQYF
TRBJ1-2 15 TRBV4-1 - - TGCGCCAGCAGCCAAGACAGGGAGGAGCGCTATGGCTACACCTTC CASSQDREERYGYTF
TRBJ2-1 15 TRBV5-6 - - TGTGCCAGCAGCTACGGAGAGGCCTACTACAATGAGCAGTTCTTC CASSYGEAYYNEQFF
TRBJ2-1 15 TRBV9 TRBD2 - TGTGCCAGCAGCGCCGTTAGCGGGAACTACAATGAGCAGTTCTTC CASSAVSGNYNEQFF
TRBJ1-5 16 TRBV27 TRBD1 - TGTGCCAGCAGTTCCGGACAGGGTTGGACCAATCAGCCCCAGCATTTT CASSSGQGWTNQPQHF
TRBJ2-2 16 TRBV7-6 TRBD2 - TGTGCCAGTAGCCCTCGTAGCGGGAGGAGTACCGGGGAGCTGTTTTTT CASSPRSGRSTGELFF
TRBJ1-5 13 TRBV30 - - TGTGCCTGGAGTGTGCAGGCCAATCAGCCCCAGCATTTT CAWSVQANQPQHF
TRBJ1-2 14 TRBV2 - - TGTGCCAGCAGAAGGGCCGCGGGAGGCTATGGCTACACCTTC CASRRAAGGYGYTF
TRBJ2-1 17 TRBV4-1 TRBD2 - TGCGCCAGCAGCCAAGCAACGCCGACTAGCGGGAGTACTGAGCAGTTCTTC CASSQATPTSGSTEQFF
TRBJ2-7 16 TRBV9 - - TGTGCCAGCAGCGTAGATCGGGGCGGGACTTCTTACGAGCAGTACTTC CASSVDRGGTSYEQYF
TRBJ2-5 16 TRBV7-8 - - TGTGCCAGCAGCTTCGGGTGGCAGGGCTTCCAAGAGACCCAGTACTTC CASSFGWQGFQETQYF
TRBJ2-3 18 TRBV10-2 TRBD2 few TGCGCCAGCAGTGAGTCGGGACTAGCGGGGGGGCCTGCAGATACGCAGTATTTT CASSESGLAGGPADTQYF
TRBJ2-1 14 TRBV11-2 TRBD1 - TGTGCCAGCAGCTACGGGACAGGGCGCAATGAGCAGTTCTTC CASSYGTGRNEQFF
TRBJ1-1 18 TRBV9 - - TGTGCCAGCAGCGTGGGGCAGTGGGGGCGGTTCCGGAACACTGAAGCTTTCTTT CASSVGQWGRFRNTEAFF
TRBJ2-7 15 TRBV19 TRBD2 - TGTGCCAGTAGAAGGGGACTAGCGGACTCCTACGAGCAGTACTTC CASRRGLADSYEQYF
TRBJ2-5 15 TRBV9 - - TGTGCCAGCAGCCTTAGTGGGAACAGGGCAGAGACCCAGTACTTC CASSLSGNRAETQYF
TRBJ2-4 16 TRBV2 TRBD2 - TGTGCCAGCAGCTCTAGCGGGGGGAGAGCCAAAAACATTCAGTACTTC CASSSSGGRAKNIQYF
TRBJ2-3 11 TRBV19 - - TGTGCCAGTTCAATAGCGGATACGCAGTATTTT CASSIADTQYF
TRBJ2-7 14 TRBV7-7 TRBD1 - TGTGCCAGCAGCTCGGGACAGGGGACCTACGAGCAGTACTTC CASSSGQGTYEQYF
TRBJ2-7 12 TRBV6-1 TRBD1 - TGTGCCAGCAGGGGGACAGCCTACGAGCAGTACTTC CASRGTAYEQYF
TRBJ1-1 15 TRBV6-5 - - TGTGCCAGCAGCCCCATCGGCAGGATGAACACTGAAGCTTTCTTT CASSPIGRMNTEAFF
TRBJ2-3 18 TRBV7-9 - - TGTTCCAGCAGCTTAGCGTGGCGAGGCAAAGAGGAATGGGTTACGCAGTATTTT CSSSLAWRGKEEWVTQYF
TRBJ1-2 17 TRBV6-1 TRBD1 - TGTGCCAGCAGTGAAGCGGTGGGGACAGGGGTTAACTATGGCTACACCTTC CASSEAVGTGVNYGYTF
TRBJ1-4 14 TRBV6-1 - - TGTGTCAGCTCCCAACAGGCAATTAATGAAAAACTGTTTTTT CVSSQQAINEKLFF
TRBJ1-1 17 TRBV10-2 - - TGCGCCAGCAGTGAGTCATCTACAAGGCCTTTAGGGGCTGAAGCTTTCTTT CASSESSTRPLGAEAFF
TRBJ1-1 13 TRBV7-9 - - TGTTCCAGCAGTCCCAACAGGGCCACTGAAGCTTTCTTT CSSSPNRATEAFF
TRBJ1-3 14 TRBV30 - - TGTGCCTGGAGGCAGGGGAGCTCTGGAAACACCATATATTTT CAWRQGSSGNTIYF
TRBJ2-5 14 TRBV10-1 TRBD2 - TGCGCCAGCAGTGAGTCACTAGCCGGGGGGGAGCAGTACTTC CASSESLAGGEQYF
TRBJ2-2 19 TRBV4-2 - - TGTGCCAGCAGCCAACGTTTGGGACTGGGAAGTCTGAACACCGGGGAGCTGTTTTTT CASSQRLGLGSLNTGELFF
TRBJ2-7 15 TRBV19 TRBD2 - TGTGCCAGTAAACTAGCGGGAGGAGGGTCCTACGAGCAGTACTTC CASKLAGGGSYEQYF
TRBJ1-2 14 TRBV30 - - TGTGCCTGGAGTGTCGCAGGGCTCAACTATGGCTACACCTTC CAWSVAGLNYGYTF
TRBJ2-1 15 TRBV12-5 TRBD2 - TGTGCTAGTGGGTCCGGGACTAGTTCCTACAATGAGCAGTTCTTC CASGSGTSSYNEQFF
TRBJ1-1 16 TRBV4-2 TRBD1 - TGTGCCAGCAGGGACAGGGGCCGTCAGGTGAACACTGAAGCTTTCTTT CASRDRGRQVNTEAFF
TRBJ2-3 18 TRBV27 - - TGTGCCAGCAGTTCAGTCTCGGACTCCACCCCCTCCACAGATACGCAGTATTTT CASSSVSDSTPSTDTQYF
TRBJ2-7 15 TRBV5-1 TRBD1 - TGCGCCAGCAGACGACCGGGACAGGGGACCTACGAGCAGTACTTC CASRRPGQGTYEQYF
TRBJ2-7 14 TRBV10-1 - - TGCGCCAGCAGTGATAGAGGTGTCGGCTACGAGCAGTACTTC CASSDRGVGYEQYF
TRBJ2-3 16 TRBV4-1 - - TGCGCCAGCAGCCAAGGGCTAACGGGAACGGGGGATACGCAGTATTTT CASSQGLTGTGDTQYF
TRBJ2-7 12 TRBV27 - - TGTGCCAGCGGTGTGAGCTCCTACGAGCAGTACTTC CASGVSSYEQYF
TRBJ2-7 15 TRBV10-3 TRBD1 - TGTGCCATCAGGGCTACCGGGACAGGGGCTAACGAGCAGTACTTC CAIRATGTGANEQYF
TRBJ2-1 16 TRBV6-1 TRBD1 - TGTGCCAGCAGTGCTTACAGGGGGGCTGGCTACAATGAGCAGTTCTTC CASSAYRGAGYNEQFF
TRBJ2-1 13 TRBV5-4 TRBD2 - TGTGCCAGCAGGGCGGGGGGGGGCAATGAGCAGTTCTTC CASRAGGGNEQFF
TRBJ1-6 15 TRBV5-1 TRBD1 few TGCGCCAGCAGCCCTACAGGGGGCTTACGGTCACCCCTCCACTTT CASSPTGGLRSPLHF
TRBJ1-1 12 TRBV7-9 TRBD1 - TGTGCCAGCAGCTGGACAGGGACTGAAGCTTTCTTT CASSWTGTEAFF
TRBJ2-7 13 TRBV29-1 - - TGCAGCGTTGTGACAACCAGCTCCTACGAGCAGTACTTC CSVVTTSSYEQYF
TRBJ1-2 13 TRBV29-1 - - TGCAGCGTTGGGCGGGAGCCTAACTATGGCTACACCTTC CSVGREPNYGYTF
TRBJ1-4 15 TRBV10-1 TRBD1 - TGCGCCAGGGGGACAGGGGGCGCGGGAAATGAAAAACTGTTTTTT CARGTGGAGNEKLFF
TRBJ1-5 16 TRBV6-1 - - TGTGCCAGCAGTGAAGTTTCCAGAAGGGGAAGTCAGCCCCAGCATTTT CASSEVSRRGSQPQHF
TRBJ2-2 13 TRBV5-1 - - TGCGCCAGCAGCCCAGGGAACACCGGGGAGCTGTTTTTT CASSPGNTGELFF
TRBJ1-6 14 TRBV6-1 - - TGTGCCAGCAGTGAAGACATGTATAATTCACCCCTCCACTTT CASSEDMYNSPLHF
TRBJ2-3 15 TRBV9 TRBD2 - TGTGCCAGCAGCCTACGACTAGCAAGAACAGATACGCAGTATTTT CASSLRLARTDTQYF
TRBJ1-2 12 TRBV5-5 - - TGTGCCAGCAGCTTGGACACCTATGGCTACACCTTC CASSLDTYGYTF
TRBJ2-1 15 TRBV21-1 - - TGTGCCAGCAGCCCAGGGCCCCCTGGGGTCGGTGAGCAGTTCTTC CASSPGPPGVGEQFF
TRBJ1-1 13 TRBV7-2 - - TGTGCCAGCAGCCGACAGGACGTTTTTGAAGCTTTCTTT CASSRQDVFEAFF